This TCR beta chain derives from a study of blood T cell repertoires in COVID-19. About the research overall: Sample material is recorded as cDNA or gDNA derived from T cells, B-cell-depleted T cells, or PBMCs.

The germline CDR1 and CDR2 sequences are LGHDT and YNNKEL (reference sequence). The V and J ends lost 1 base and 9 bases, in that order; junction bases with no gene match: 4. This CDR3 has 15 residues. This clone was recorded a few times. The protocol was immunoSEQ multiplex PCR, while the TCRdb copy is restricted to in-frame clones and leaves out a portion. In the table there are 250,000 to 300,000 clones, 70% to 90% of which are singletons. The V gene is TRBV3-1 (or the pseudogene TRBV3-2), the J gene TRBJ1-6, with TRBD1 identical over 9 bases. This receptor was taken from a man younger than 35 who had recovered from COVID-19. The sample was PBMCs or T cells enriched from blood (not recorded which). The CDR3 region has the DNA TGTGCCAGCAGCCAAGGGGACAGGGTGGGTTCACCCCTCCACTTT. Amino acid sequence: CASSQGDRVGSPLHF.